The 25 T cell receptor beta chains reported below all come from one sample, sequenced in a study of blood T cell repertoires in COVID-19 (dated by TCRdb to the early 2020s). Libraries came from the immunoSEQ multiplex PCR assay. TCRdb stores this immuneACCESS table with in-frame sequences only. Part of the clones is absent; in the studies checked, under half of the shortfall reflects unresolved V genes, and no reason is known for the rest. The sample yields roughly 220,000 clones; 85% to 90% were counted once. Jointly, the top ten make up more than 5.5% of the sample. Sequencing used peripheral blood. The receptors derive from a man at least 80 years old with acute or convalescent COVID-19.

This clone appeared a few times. CDR3 loop: CASSKRCGGTGDNQPQHF. CDR3 nucleotides: TGTGCCAGCAGCAAACGTTGTGGAGGGACAGGGGATAATCAGCCCCAGCATTTT. This chain joins TRBV21-1 and TRBJ1-5; the table's D gene call, TRBD1, was not cross checked with the DNA. TRBV21-1 is recorded as a pseudogene. The CDR3 has 18 amino acids.

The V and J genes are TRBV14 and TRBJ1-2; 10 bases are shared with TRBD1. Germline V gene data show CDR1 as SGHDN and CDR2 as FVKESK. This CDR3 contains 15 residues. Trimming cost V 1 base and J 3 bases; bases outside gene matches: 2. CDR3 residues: CASSQGTGGYYGYTF. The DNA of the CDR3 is TGTGCCAGCAGCCAAGGGACAGGGGGATACTATGGCTACACCTTC.

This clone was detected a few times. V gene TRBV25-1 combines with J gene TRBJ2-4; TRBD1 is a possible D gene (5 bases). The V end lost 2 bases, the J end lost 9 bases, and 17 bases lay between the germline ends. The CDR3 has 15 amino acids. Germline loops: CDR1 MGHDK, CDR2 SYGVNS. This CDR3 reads CASSEPGQGWAIQYF. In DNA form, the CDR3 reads TGTGCCAGCAGTGAACCAGGCCAGGGTTGGGCCATTCAGTACTTC.

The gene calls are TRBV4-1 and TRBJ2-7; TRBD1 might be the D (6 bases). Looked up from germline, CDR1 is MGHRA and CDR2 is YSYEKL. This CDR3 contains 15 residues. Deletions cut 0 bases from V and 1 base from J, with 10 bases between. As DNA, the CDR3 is TGCGCCAGCAGCCAAGATCCAGGGGTTTCCTACGAGCAGTACTTC. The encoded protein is CASSQDPGVSYEQYF.

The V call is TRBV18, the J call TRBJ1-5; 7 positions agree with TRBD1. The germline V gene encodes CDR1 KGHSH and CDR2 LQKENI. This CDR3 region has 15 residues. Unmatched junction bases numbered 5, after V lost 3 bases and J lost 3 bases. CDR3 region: CASSPSTGPNQPQHF. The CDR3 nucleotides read TGTGCCAGCTCACCGTCGACAGGGCCCAATCAGCCCCAGCATTTT.

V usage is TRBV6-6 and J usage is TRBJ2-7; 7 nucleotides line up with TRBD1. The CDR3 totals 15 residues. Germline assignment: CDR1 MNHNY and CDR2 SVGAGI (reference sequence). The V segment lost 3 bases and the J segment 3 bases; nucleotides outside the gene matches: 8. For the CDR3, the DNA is TGTGCCAGCAGTTATTCGGCAGGGGGAAACTACGAGCAGTACGTC. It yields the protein CASSYSAGGNYEQYV.

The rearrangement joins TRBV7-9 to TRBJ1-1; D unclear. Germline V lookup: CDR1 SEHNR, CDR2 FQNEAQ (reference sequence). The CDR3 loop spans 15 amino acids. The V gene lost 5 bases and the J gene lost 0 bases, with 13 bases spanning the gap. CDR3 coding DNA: TGTGCCAGCAGCCACCCGGGAGGCGTGAACACTGAAGCTTTCTTT. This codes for CASSHPGGVNTEAFF.

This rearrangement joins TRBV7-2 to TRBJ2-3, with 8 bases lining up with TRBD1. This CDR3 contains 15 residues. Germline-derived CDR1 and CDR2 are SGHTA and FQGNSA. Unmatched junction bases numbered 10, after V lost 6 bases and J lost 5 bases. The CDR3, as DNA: TGTGCCAGCAGTGACAGGGGTCCGATGGGAGATACGCAGTATTTT. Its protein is CASSDRGPMGDTQYF.

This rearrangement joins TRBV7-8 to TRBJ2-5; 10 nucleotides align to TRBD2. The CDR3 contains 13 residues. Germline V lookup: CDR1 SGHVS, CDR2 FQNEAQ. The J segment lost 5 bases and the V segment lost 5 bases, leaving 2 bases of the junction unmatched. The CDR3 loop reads CASSQGLAETQYF. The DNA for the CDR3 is TGTGCCAGCAGCCAGGGACTAGCGGAGACCCAGTACTTC.

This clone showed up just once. CDR3 in amino acids: CASSLQTGQVNEKLFF. The CDR3 DNA sequence: TGTGCCAGCAGCTTACAAACGGGACAGGTTAATGAAAAACTGTTTTTT. The rearrangement links TRBV11-2 to TRBJ1-4; 8 nucleotides match TRBD1. Germline CDR1 is SGHAT and CDR2 is FQNNGV. V lost 2 bases, J lost 4 bases, and 6 bases stayed unmatched. The CDR3 has 16 residues.

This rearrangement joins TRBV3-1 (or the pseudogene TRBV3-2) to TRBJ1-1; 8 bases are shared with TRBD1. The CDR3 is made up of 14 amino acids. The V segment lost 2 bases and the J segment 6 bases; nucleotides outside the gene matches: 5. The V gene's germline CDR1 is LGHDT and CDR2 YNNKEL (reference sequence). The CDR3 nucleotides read TGTGCCAGCAGCCAAACAGGACAGGGACCTGAAGCTTTCTTT. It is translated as CASSQTGQGPEAFF.

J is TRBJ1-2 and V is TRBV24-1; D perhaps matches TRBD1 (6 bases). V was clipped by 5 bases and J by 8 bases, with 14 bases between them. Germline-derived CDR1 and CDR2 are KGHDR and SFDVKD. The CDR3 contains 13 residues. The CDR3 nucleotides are TGTGCCACCAGTGCTACAGGGTTCGGAGGCTACACCTTC. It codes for CATSATGFGGYTF.

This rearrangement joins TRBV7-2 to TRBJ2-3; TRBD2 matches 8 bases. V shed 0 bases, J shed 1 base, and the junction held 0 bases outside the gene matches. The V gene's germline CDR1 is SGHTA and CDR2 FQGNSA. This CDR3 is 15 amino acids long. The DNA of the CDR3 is TGTGCCAGCAGCTTAGCTAGCGGGGGCACAGATACGCAGTATTTT. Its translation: CASSLASGGTDTQYF. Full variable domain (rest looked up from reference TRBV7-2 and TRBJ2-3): GAGVSQSPSNKVTEKGKDVELRCDPISGHTALYWYRQSLGQGLEFLIYFQGNSAPDKSGLPSDRFSAERTGGSVSTLTIQRTQQEDSAVYLCASSLASGGTDTQYFGPGTRLTVL.

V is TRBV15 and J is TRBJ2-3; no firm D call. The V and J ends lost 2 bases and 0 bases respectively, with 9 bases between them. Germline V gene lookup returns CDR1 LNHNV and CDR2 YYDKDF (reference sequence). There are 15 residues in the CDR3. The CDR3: CATSRTLQSTDTQYF. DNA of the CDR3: TGTGCCACCAGCAGAACCCTACAGAGCACAGATACGCAGTATTTT.

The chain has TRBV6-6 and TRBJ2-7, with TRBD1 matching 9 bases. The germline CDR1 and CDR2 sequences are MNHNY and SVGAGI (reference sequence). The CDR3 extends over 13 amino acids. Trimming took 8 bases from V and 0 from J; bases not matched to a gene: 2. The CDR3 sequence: CASRDRASYEQYV. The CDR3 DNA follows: TGTGCCAGCCGGGACAGGGCCTCCTACGAGCAGTACGTC.

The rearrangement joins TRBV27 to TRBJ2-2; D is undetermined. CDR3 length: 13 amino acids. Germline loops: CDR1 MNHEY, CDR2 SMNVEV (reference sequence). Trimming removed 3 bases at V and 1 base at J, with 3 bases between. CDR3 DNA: TGTGCCAGCAGTTTCTGGAACACCGGGGAGCTGTTTTTT. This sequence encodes CASSFWNTGELFF.

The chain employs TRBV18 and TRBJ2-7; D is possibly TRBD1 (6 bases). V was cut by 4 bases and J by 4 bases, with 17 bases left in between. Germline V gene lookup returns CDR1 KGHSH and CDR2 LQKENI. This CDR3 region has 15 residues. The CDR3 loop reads CASSRIQGIGYEQYV. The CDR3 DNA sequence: TGTGCCAGCTCACGAATACAGGGTATCGGGTACGAGCAGTACGTC.

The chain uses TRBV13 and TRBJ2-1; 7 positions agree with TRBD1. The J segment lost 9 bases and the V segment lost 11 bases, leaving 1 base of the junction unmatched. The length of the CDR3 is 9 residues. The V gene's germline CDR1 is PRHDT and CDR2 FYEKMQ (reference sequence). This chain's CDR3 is CAAGGEQFF. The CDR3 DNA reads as TGTGCCGCAGGGGGTGAGCAGTTCTTC.

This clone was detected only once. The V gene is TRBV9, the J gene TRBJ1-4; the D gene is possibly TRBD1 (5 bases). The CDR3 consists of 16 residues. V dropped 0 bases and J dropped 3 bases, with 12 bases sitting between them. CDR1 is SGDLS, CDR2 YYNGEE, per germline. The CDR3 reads CASSVAEGQANEKLFF. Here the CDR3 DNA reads TGTGCCAGCAGCGTAGCGGAGGGGCAGGCTAATGAAAAACTGTTTTTT.

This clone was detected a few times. CDR3 nucleotide sequence: TGCGCCAGCAGTGCCGACAGGGACTCACCCCTCCACTTT. As protein: CASSADRDSPLHF. The rearrangement links TRBV10-1 to TRBJ1-6, with 7 bases fitting TRBD1. The CDR3 is 13 residues long. V lost 4 bases to trimming and J lost 10 bases; unmatched junction nucleotides: 4. The germline CDR1 and CDR2 sequences are WNHNN and SYGVQD (reference sequence).

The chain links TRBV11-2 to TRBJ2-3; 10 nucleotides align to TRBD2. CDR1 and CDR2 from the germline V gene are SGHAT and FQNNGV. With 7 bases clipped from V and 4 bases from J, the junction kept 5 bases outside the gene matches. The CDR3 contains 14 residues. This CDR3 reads CASTLLAGADTQYF. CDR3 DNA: TGTGCCAGCACCCTTCTAGCGGGGGCAGATACGCAGTATTTT.

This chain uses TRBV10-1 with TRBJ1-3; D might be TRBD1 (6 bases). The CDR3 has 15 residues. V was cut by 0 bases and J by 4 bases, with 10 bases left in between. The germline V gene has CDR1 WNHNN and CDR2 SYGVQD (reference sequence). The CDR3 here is CASSESPGVGNTIYF. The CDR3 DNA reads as TGCGCCAGCAGTGAGTCTCCAGGGGTCGGAAACACCATATATTTT.

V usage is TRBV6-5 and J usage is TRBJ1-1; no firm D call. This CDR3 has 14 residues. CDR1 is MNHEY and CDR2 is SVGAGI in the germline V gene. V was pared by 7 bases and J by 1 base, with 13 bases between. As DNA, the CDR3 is TGTGCCAGCACCGAGAGGCCGGGGAACACTGAAGCTTTCTTT. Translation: CASTERPGNTEAFF.

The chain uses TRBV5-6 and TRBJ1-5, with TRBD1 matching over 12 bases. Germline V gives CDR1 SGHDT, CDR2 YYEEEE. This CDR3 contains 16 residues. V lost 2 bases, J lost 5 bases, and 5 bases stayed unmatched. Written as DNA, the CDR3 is TGTGCCAGCAGCTTCGGCGGGACAGGGGGCTATCAGCCCCAGCATTTT. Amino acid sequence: CASSFGGTGGYQPQHF.

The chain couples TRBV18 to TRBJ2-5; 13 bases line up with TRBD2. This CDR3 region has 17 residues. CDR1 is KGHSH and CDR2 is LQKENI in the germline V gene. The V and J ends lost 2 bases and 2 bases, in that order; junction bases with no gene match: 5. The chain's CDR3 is CASSPGLAGAYQETQYF. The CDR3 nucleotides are TGTGCCAGCTCACCAGGACTAGCGGGAGCTTATCAAGAGACCCAGTACTTC.